What follows are 6 T cell receptor beta chains derived from one specimen sequenced in a study of blood T cell repertoires in COVID-19. Clones were sequenced by immunoSEQ multiplex PCR, and TCRdb holds only the in-frame ones, with some missing. Seen here are roughly 200,000 clones, 70% to 90% observed once, and the top ten hold around 4%. Sequencing was carried out using PBMCs or T cells enriched from blood (not recorded which). The receptors originated from a woman aged 40 to 50 with acute COVID-19.

The chain couples TRBV27 to TRBJ2-1; D gene ambiguous. V shed 5 bases and J shed 7 bases, with 15 bases lying between them. Germline V gene lookup returns CDR1 MNHEY and CDR2 SMNVEV (reference sequence). The CDR3 extends over 14 amino acids. DNA of the CDR3: TGTGCCAGCAGTACTACTTTTTCTTCAAATGAGCAGTTCTTC. Its protein is CASSTTFSSNEQFF.

The CDR3: CASRSGTGGGGTQYF. The CDR3 bases are TGTGCCAGCCGCTCCGGGACAGGGGGCGGAGGGACCCAGTACTTC. The chain is built from TRBV6-5 and TRBJ2-5, with 12 bases identical to TRBD1. Unmatched junction bases numbered 11, after V lost 8 bases and J lost 7 bases. Germline assignment: CDR1 MNHEY and CDR2 SVGAGI. The CDR3 contains 15 residues.

This chain links TRBV7-9 with TRBJ2-3; 15 bases line up with TRBD2. Germline V lookup: CDR1 SEHNR, CDR2 FQNEAQ (reference sequence). The CDR3 totals 16 residues. The ends lost 5 bases at V and 8 bases at J; junction bases unmatched: 8. The CDR3 loop is CASSPGTSGRSLTQYF. Here the CDR3 DNA reads TGTGCCAGCAGCCCCGGGACTAGCGGGAGGAGCCTTACGCAGTATTTT. The full variable domain, with the rest looked up from reference TRBV7-9 and TRBJ2-3, is DTGVSQNPRHKITKRGQNVTFRCDPISEHNRLYWYRQTLGQGPEFLTYFQNEAQLEKSRLLSDRFSAERPKGSFSTLEIQRTEQGDSAMYLCASSPGTSGRSLTQYFGPGTRLTVL.

The chain joins TRBV6-1 to TRBJ1-5; 8 bases match TRBD1. V gave up 3 bases and J gave up 4 bases; unmatched junction bases: 2. In germline, CDR1 is MNHNS, CDR2 SASEGT. CDR3 length: 14 residues. The CDR3 sequence: CASSETGANQPQHF. The CDR3 region has the DNA TGTGCCAGCAGTGAGACAGGGGCAAATCAGCCCCAGCATTTT.

The sample holds a few counts of this clone. The genes are TRBV15 and TRBJ2-1, with TRBD2 matching over 10 bases. Per germline, CDR1 LNHNV and CDR2 YYDKDF (reference sequence). V shed 3 bases, J shed 2 bases, and the junction held 1 base outside the gene matches. This CDR3 comprises 15 residues. CDR3 residues: CATSSGLAAYNEQFF. The CDR3 DNA is TGTGCCACCAGCAGCGGACTAGCGGCCTACAATGAGCAGTTCTTC.

This clone was seen a single time. The rearrangement joins TRBV10-1 to TRBJ2-2, with 10 positions matching TRBD1. The CDR3 is made up of 17 amino acids. CDR1 WNHNN and CDR2 SYGVQD come from the germline V gene (reference sequence). V lost 6 bases, J lost 0 bases, and 7 bases stayed unmatched. The CDR3 coding sequence is TGCGCCAGCAGCCGGGACAGGGGCGCACCGAACACCGGGGAGCTGTTTTTT. This sequence encodes CASSRDRGAPNTGELFF.